Listed below are T cell receptor beta chains from one sample, sequenced in a study of T cells in Graves' hyperthyroidism and ophthalmopathy. TCRdb passed the multiplex PCR reads through MiXCR, listing each CDR3 protein once. The sample has around 340,000 distinct CDR3 sequences; around 17% are singletons. The sample comprised blood. The receptors come from a man aged 30 to 39 with Graves' hyperthyroidism. CDR3s include the opening cysteine and the closing phenylalanine or tryptophan. A D gene is named only where the DNA matches it firmly. Clone size appears in some rows only: once, few, many, or a class for an expanded clone.

d_call,clone_size,j_call,v_call,cdr3_aa,cdr3_nt
TRBD1,few,TRBJ2-1,TRBV5-1,CASSLTTGANNEQFF,TGCGCCAGCAGTTTGACGACAGGGGCTAACAATGAGCAGTTCTTC
-,many,TRBJ2-7,TRBV6-1,CASRLSIGADYEQYF,TGTGCCAGCAGACTTAGCATTGGCGCAGACTACGAGCAGTACTTC
TRBD2,few,TRBJ2-1,TRBV11-3,CASSLDNWTSGGPRQFF,TGTGCCAGCAGCTTAGATAATTGGACTAGCGGAGGGCCCCGGCAGTTCTTC
TRBD2,many,TRBJ2-1,TRBV7-3,CASSWAGTSGYNEQFF,TGTGCCAGCAGCTGGGCCGGGACTAGCGGTTACAATGAGCAGTTCTTC
-,many,TRBJ2-7,TRBV3-1,CASSQGGEQYF,TGTGCCAGCAGCCAAGGCGGCGAGCAGTACTTC
-,-,TRBJ1-5,TRBV20-1,CSASNVDFEGGPQHF,TGCAGTGCTAGTAATGTAGATTTCGAGGGGGGCCCCCAGCATTTT
-,-,TRBJ2-7,TRBV6-6,CASSYRQGNEQYF,TGTGCCAGCAGTTACCGTCAGGGAAACGAGCAGTACTTC
-,few,TRBJ1-2,TRBV30,CAWSAGVDYGYTF,TGTGCCTGGAGTGCGGGAGTGGACTATGGCTACACCTTC
TRBD2,many,TRBJ2-1,TRBV6-1,CASQREGRGNEQFF,TGTGCCAGCCAGCGGGAGGGCCGAGGAAATGAGCAGTTCTTC
-,many,TRBJ2-7,TRBV9,CASSVDGVSSYEQYF,TGTGCCAGCAGCGTAGACGGGGTCAGCTCCTACGAGCAGTACTTC
TRBD1,medium-sized,TRBJ1-2,TRBV12-3/TRBV12-4,CASSPGQARGYTF,TGTGCCAGCAGTCCGGGACAGGCGCGTGGCTACACCTTC
-,few,TRBJ2-3,TRBV4-1,CASSQTGQSTDTQYF,TGCGCCAGCAGCCAAACCGGACAGTCAACAGATACGCAGTATTTT
TRBD2,-,TRBJ2-3,TRBV4-1,CASSQDSSGSTNTQYF,TGCGCCAGCAGCCAAGACTCAAGCGGGAGTACGAATACGCAGTATTTT
TRBD1,few,TRBJ1-1,TRBV6-1,CASSFTGADTEAFF,TGTGCCAGCAGTTTCACAGGGGCCGACACTGAAGCTTTCTTT
-,many,TRBJ2-7,TRBV6-1,CATLYEQYF,TGTGCCACCCTTTACGAGCAGTACTTC
TRBD1,many,TRBJ1-2,TRBV5-1,CASSQPPLRDRGYGYTF,TGCGCCAGCAGCCAACCCCCACTCCGGGACAGGGGATATGGCTACACCTTC
TRBD1,few,TRBJ2-7,TRBV5-1,CASKDRGHSYEQYF,TGCGCCAGCAAGGACAGGGGTCACTCCTACGAGCAGTACTTC
TRBD2,many,TRBJ2-2,TRBV20-1,CSASELAVNTGELFF,TGCAGTGCTAGCGAGCTAGCGGTAAACACCGGGGAGCTGTTTTTT
TRBD1,few,TRBJ2-5,TRBV6-1,CASSRRDSQETQYF,TGTGCCAGCAGCCGCAGGGACAGTCAAGAGACCCAGTACTTC
-,many,TRBJ2-5,TRBV20-1,CSAPVAGRSGETQYF,TGCAGTGCTCCCGTGGCGGGGCGTAGTGGTGAGACCCAGTACTTC
-,few,TRBJ1-3,TRBV5-1,CASSLGTESSGNTTYF,TGCGCCAGCAGCTTGGGTACAGAGAGCTCTGGAAACACCACATATTTT
-,many,TRBJ1-5,TRBV30,CAWTSGGPNQPQHF,TGTGCCTGGACCTCCGGGGGGCCCAATCAGCCCCAGCATTTT
TRBD1,-,TRBJ2-7,TRBV2,CASSQGPGQGIYEQYF,TGTGCCAGCAGCCAAGGCCCCGGACAGGGAATCTACGAGCAGTACTTC
TRBD1,few,TRBJ2-7,TRBV20-1,CSALETGGVYEQYF,TGCAGTGCGCTTGAGACAGGGGGCGTTTACGAGCAGTACTTC
TRBD1,many,TRBJ1-5,TRBV28,CASSPGQIYNQPQHF,TGTGCCAGCAGTCCGGGACAGATATACAATCAGCCCCAGCATTTT
TRBD2,many,TRBJ2-1,TRBV3-1,CASSRIFGGGRAMNEQFF,TGTGCCAGCAGCCGTATTTTCGGGGGCGGGAGGGCCATGAATGAGCAGTTCTTC
TRBD2,few,TRBJ2-1,TRBV7-9,CASSHHGLGSYNEQFF,TGTGCCAGCAGCCACCATGGACTAGGCTCCTACAATGAGCAGTTCTTC
-,many,TRBJ1-3,TRBV30,CAWSYGPAASGNTIYF,TGTGCCTGGAGTTACGGACCCGCAGCCTCTGGAAACACCATATATTTT
TRBD2,few,TRBJ2-7,TRBV3-1,CASSQLLAAYSEQYF,TGTGCCAGCAGCCAACTCCTAGCGGCTTATTCGGAGCAGTACTTC
TRBD1,many,TRBJ2-7,TRBV30,CAWRGTGWDEQYF,TGTGCCTGGAGGGGGACAGGATGGGACGAGCAGTACTTC
-,few,TRBJ2-7,TRBV20-1,CSARGTHSYEQYF,TGCAGTGCTAGGGGGACTCACTCCTACGAGCAGTACTTC
-,many,TRBJ1-1,TRBV5-1,CASSYRLGGTEAFF,TGCGCCAGCAGCTACCGATTGGGGGGCACTGAAGCTTTCTTT
TRBD2,many,TRBJ2-7,TRBV27,CASSPVGGAYEQYF,TGTGCCAGCAGTCCAGTCGGGGGGGCCTACGAGCAGTACTTC
-,many,TRBJ2-1,TRBV7-3,CASSSNPVEQFF,TGTGCCAGCAGCTCCAACCCCGTTGAGCAGTTCTTC
-,-,TRBJ2-7,TRBV29-1,CSVLNSYEQYF,TGCAGCGTTTTAAACTCCTACGAGCAGTACTTC
-,many,TRBJ1-1,TRBV11-3,CASRSSFTGNTEAFF,TGTGCCAGCAGGTCCAGTTTTACAGGGAACACTGAAGCTTTCTTT
TRBD2,many,TRBJ2-7,TRBV6-1,CASRELAGGAYEQYF,TGTGCCAGCAGGGAACTAGCGGGAGGCGCCTACGAGCAGTACTTC
TRBD2,few,TRBJ2-1,TRBV4-2,CASSQLLAGGGNEQFF,TGTGCCAGCAGCCAACTACTAGCGGGAGGGGGTAATGAGCAGTTCTTC
TRBD1,many,TRBJ1-1,TRBV18,CASSRDRRVGAFF,TGTGCCAGCTCACGGGACAGGCGAGTGGGAGCTTTCTTT
-,many,TRBJ2-1,TRBV5-1,CASSPRGGGEQFF,TGCGCCAGCAGCCCCCGAGGGGGTGGGGAGCAGTTCTTC
TRBD2,-,TRBJ2-3,TRBV2,CASIGLAGVLYTQYF,TGTGCCAGCATAGGACTAGCGGGAGTTTTGTATACGCAGTATTTT
-,-,TRBJ2-5,TRBV7-9,CASSNPTGRQETQYF,TGTGCCAGCAGCAACCCGACGGGACGTCAAGAGACCCAGTACTTC
-,-,TRBJ2-5,TRBV13,CASSPWIGSQETQYF,TGTGCCAGCAGCCCTTGGATCGGTTCCCAAGAGACCCAGTACTTC
-,-,TRBJ1-5,TRBV19,CASSFPGTDQHF,TGTGCCAGTAGTTTCCCCGGGACGGACCAGCATTTT
TRBD2,many,TRBJ2-7,TRBV6-5,CASSYMGLAGEEQYF,TGTGCCAGCAGTTACATGGGACTAGCGGGAGAAGAGCAGTACTTC
TRBD2,-,TRBJ2-1,TRBV12-3/TRBV12-4,CASSLSWVVTGLAGHSSYNEQFF,TGTGCCAGCAGTTTATCTTGGGTGGTGACGGGACTAGCGGGCCATAGCTCCTACAATGAGCAGTTCTTC
-,many,TRBJ2-7,TRBV7-9,CASSPLGSVYEQYF,TGTGCCAGCAGCCCCCTAGGGTCCGTCTACGAGCAGTACTTC
-,few,TRBJ2-7,TRBV18,CASSPPLGAGEQYF,TGTGCCAGCTCACCACCGCTAGGGGCCGGCGAGCAGTACTTC
-,many,TRBJ2-3,TRBV2,CASRVGLADTQYF,TGTGCCAGCAGGGTGGGTCTTGCAGATACGCAGTATTTT
TRBD1,many,TRBJ2-1,TRBV9,CASSVSGTGGVREQFF,TGTGCCAGCAGCGTAAGCGGGACAGGGGGCGTCCGGGAGCAGTTCTTC
TRBD2,many,TRBJ2-7,TRBV11-2,CASSSPGRGREQYF,TGTGCCAGCAGCTCGCCGGGGAGGGGCCGCGAGCAGTACTTC
-,many,TRBJ2-1,TRBV3-1,CASSGDFGSRNEQFF,TGTGCCAGCAGCGGTGATTTCGGGAGTCGGAATGAGCAGTTCTTC
-,many,TRBJ1-4,TRBV18,CASSPIQHEKLFF,TGTGCCAGCTCACCTATTCAGCATGAAAAACTGTTTTTT
TRBD1,many,TRBJ1-2,TRBV27,CASSSDREGGYTF,TGTGCCAGCAGCTCTGACAGGGAAGGGGGCTACACCTTC
-,many,TRBJ2-7,TRBV13,CASSLGTNYEQYF,TGTGCCAGCAGCCTGGGAACAAACTACGAGCAGTACTTC